This T cell receptor beta chain was recorded in a study of T cells in tumors and immune-related adverse events. Data came from immunoSEQ multiplex PCR; TCRdb stores just in-frame clones and leaves some out. Altogether more than 10,000 clones are present, about nine tenths being singletons, with the ten largest covering roughly 1.5%. CDR3 length equals 18 residues. Trimming removed 1 base from V and 4 bases from J; junction bases left unmatched: 9. Looked up from germline, CDR1 is LGHNA and CDR2 is YSLEER. This sample comprised lymph node tissue, obtained from a patient treated with anti-PD-1 therapy. The rearrangement links TRBV4-3 to TRBJ2-2, with 10 bases aligning to TRBD2. This clonotype was obtained from a female donor with metastatic renal cell carcinoma. CDR3 sequence (DNA): TGCGCCAGCAGCCAAGGTCCCAGCGGGGGGGCCTTCACCGGGGAGCTGTTTTTT. Its translation: CASSQGPSGGAFTGELFF.